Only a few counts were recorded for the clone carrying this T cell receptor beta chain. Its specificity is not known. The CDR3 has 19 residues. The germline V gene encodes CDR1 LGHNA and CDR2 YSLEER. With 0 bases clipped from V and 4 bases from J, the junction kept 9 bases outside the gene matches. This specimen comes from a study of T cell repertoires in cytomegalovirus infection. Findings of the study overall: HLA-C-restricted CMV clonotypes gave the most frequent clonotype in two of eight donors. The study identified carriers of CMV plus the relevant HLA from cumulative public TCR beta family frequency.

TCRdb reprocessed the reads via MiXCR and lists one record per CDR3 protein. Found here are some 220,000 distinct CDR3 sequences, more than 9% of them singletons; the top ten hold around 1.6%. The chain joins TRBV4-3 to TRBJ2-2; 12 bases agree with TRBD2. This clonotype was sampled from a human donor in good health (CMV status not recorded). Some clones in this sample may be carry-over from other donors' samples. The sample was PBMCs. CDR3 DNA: TGCGCCAGCAGCCAAGAGTGGGCTAGCGGGAGGGCAGGCACCGGGGAGCTGTTTTTT. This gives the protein CASSQEWASGRAGTGELFF.